Below are 9 T cell receptor beta chains sequenced from a single sample in a study of T cell responses to AZD1222 COVID-19 vaccine. Assay: immunoSEQ multiplex PCR; the TCRdb copy retains only in-frame clones and omits some. The sample consists of about 56,000 clones, 80% of them appearing once. Source: peripheral blood, taken 28 days after the second AZD1222 dose. These receptors were taken from an adult who received the AZD1222 COVID-19 vaccine.

CDR3 nucleotides: TGTGCCACCCACAGCAACACTGAAGCTTTCTTT. This translates into CATHSNTEAFF. This chain links TRBV28 with TRBJ1-1; D not resolved. V was cut by 10 bases and J by 2 bases, with 8 bases left in between. CDR3 length: 11 residues. Germline CDR1 and CDR2: MDHEN and SYDVKM.

The chain recombines TRBV7-6 with TRBJ2-7; 12 positions match TRBD1. Losses at the gene ends were 3 bases for V and 7 bases for J; bases not matched to a gene: 10. CDR1 is SGHVS and CDR2 is FNYEAQ in the germline V gene. CDR3 length equals 16 residues. The CDR3 loop reads CASSLGTGQGAKEQYF. The CDR3 coding sequence is TGTGCCAGCAGCTTGGGCACGGGACAGGGGGCGAAAGAGCAGTACTTC.

The chain has TRBV14 and TRBJ2-2; D remains ambiguous. This CDR3 is 12 amino acids long. The V end was cut by 4 bases, the J end by 4 bases, with 4 bases between. Germline V gene data show CDR1 as SGHDN and CDR2 as FVKESK. The chain's CDR3 is CASSLATGELFF. The DNA of the CDR3 is TGTGCCAGCAGCCTTGCCACCGGGGAGCTGTTTTTT.

This clone was detected a few times. This chain joins TRBV30 and TRBJ2-1, with 8 bases matching TRBD2. Germline-derived CDR1 and CDR2 are GTSNPN and SVGIG (reference sequence). This CDR3 is built from 12 residues. With 5 bases clipped from V and 4 bases from J, the junction kept 1 base outside the gene matches. CDR3 sequence: CAWSGGYNEQFF. CDR3 DNA: TGTGCCTGGTCGGGAGGGTACAATGAGCAGTTCTTC.

This clone has only a few counts. This chain links TRBV19 with TRBJ1-1; TRBD1 matches at 9 bases. The trim removed 3 bases at V and 1 base at J, leaving 3 bases unmatched. Germline V gives CDR1 LNHDA, CDR2 SQIVND (reference sequence). The CDR3 spans 15 residues. For the CDR3, the DNA is TGTGCCAGTAGTATGGGACAGGGCTGGAACACTGAAGCTTTCTTT. Protein: CASSMGQGWNTEAFF. Together with reference TRBV19 and TRBJ1-1, the CDR3 gives the full variable domain: DGGITQSPKYLFRKEGQNVTLSCEQNLNHDAMYWYRQDPGQGLRLIYYSQIVNDFQKGDIAEGYSVSREKKESFPLTVTSAQKNPTAFYLCASSMGQGWNTEAFFGQGTRLTVV.

The rearrangement uses TRBV27 and TRBJ2-5; D uncertain. The CDR3 extends over 14 amino acids. Germline-derived CDR1 and CDR2 are MNHEY and SMNVEV (reference sequence). V lost 6 bases and J 2 bases, leaving 13 bases between the germline ends. The DNA of the CDR3 is TGTGCCAGCAGAAGGACGTCCTTTCAAGAGACCCAGTACTTC. This gives the protein CASRRTSFQETQYF.

The chain has TRBV27 and TRBJ2-2; TRBD1 matches 10 bases. Germline CDR1 is MNHEY and CDR2 is SMNVEV (reference sequence). After removal of 4 bases from V and 2 bases from J, the junction contained 4 bases not matched to a gene. The CDR3 totals 16 residues. The DNA for the CDR3 is TGTGCCAGCAGTTCCGGGACAGGGGAAAACACCGGGGAGCTGTTTTTT. It codes for CASSSGTGENTGELFF.

V usage is TRBV10-1 and J usage is TRBJ1-5; D remains unclear. The germline V and J ends were trimmed by 2 bases and 2 bases, with 4 bases remaining between them. Germline CDR1 and CDR2: WNHNN and SYGVQD (reference sequence). The CDR3 length is 13 residues. The chain's CDR3 is CASSEAGNQPQHF. The CDR3 DNA is TGCGCCAGCAGTGAGGCAGGCAATCAGCCCCAGCATTTT.

The V and J genes are TRBV7-2 and TRBJ2-1; unclear D gene. Germline values: CDR1 SGHTA, CDR2 FQGNSA. V was clipped by 1 base and J by 9 bases, with 10 bases between them. The CDR3 length is 13 residues. The CDR3 nucleotides read TGTGCCAGCAGCTTAGAATTCGGCGGTGAGCAGTTCTTC. Translating gives CASSLEFGGEQFF.